The 27 T cell receptor beta chains presented below share a single source sample, sequenced in a study of OX40 agonist ivuxolimab in advanced cancers. Data came from immunoSEQ multiplex PCR; TCRdb stores just in-frame clones and leaves some out. The sample has tens of thousands of clones, around nine tenths seen once; the top ten hold more than 0.55%. The sample consisted of CD4+ or CD8+ T cells sorted from blood, taken in a trial of the OX40 agonist ivuxolimab. The receptors stem from an adult with an advanced solid tumor such as melanoma, head and neck, liver or kidney cancer.

This rearrangement joins TRBV5-6 to TRBJ1-2; D unresolved. V gave up 2 bases and J gave up 4 bases, with 15 bases separating them. CDR3 length: 15 amino acids. Germline V gene data show CDR1 as SGHDT and CDR2 as YYEEEE. The CDR3 region has the DNA TGTGCCAGCAGCTTAAGGTCCCCGACTGGCTATGGCTACACCTTC. Amino acids: CASSLRSPTGYGYTF.

V and J are TRBV28 and TRBJ1-1, with D unclear. Germline V gene lookup returns CDR1 MDHEN and CDR2 SYDVKM. This CDR3 comprises 17 residues. The V and J ends lost 5 bases and 0 bases respectively, with 19 bases between them. CDR3 bases: TGTGCCAGCAGTATAGGGCTTCGTGCTCGAATGAACACTGAAGCTTTCTTT. Protein sequence: CASSIGLRARMNTEAFF.

This chain uses TRBV11-2 with TRBJ2-2; D is perhaps TRBD2 (6 bases). The CDR3 contains 16 residues. V was cut by 5 bases and J by 1 base, with 14 bases left in between. Germline-derived CDR1 and CDR2 are SGHAT and FQNNGV. This CDR3 is CASSHHPGVNTGELFF. The CDR3 bases are TGTGCCAGCAGCCACCACCCGGGGGTGAACACCGGGGAGCTGTTTTTT.

The chain employs TRBV5-1 and TRBJ2-5, with 10 bases that match TRBD1. The V segment lost 4 bases and the J segment 5 bases; nucleotides outside the gene matches: 5. CDR3 length: 14 residues. From germline, CDR1 is SGHRS and CDR2 YFSETQ. CDR3: CASSRQGAAETQYF. The CDR3 nucleotides read TGCGCCAGCAGCCGACAGGGGGCAGCGGAGACCCAGTACTTC.

V and J are TRBV5-4 and TRBJ2-7, with 15 bases that match TRBD2. Germline V gene data show CDR1 as SGHNT and CDR2 as YYREEE (reference sequence). After removal of 4 bases from V and 4 bases from J, the junction contained 3 bases not matched to a gene. This CDR3 region has 15 residues. The chain's CDR3 is CASSPGLAGGYEQYF. The CDR3 DNA reads as TGTGCCAGCAGCCCGGGACTAGCGGGAGGTTACGAGCAGTACTTC.

The DNA for the CDR3 is TGCGCCAGCAGCCGAAATTCTCAGGGGGGGAATGAAAAACTGTTTTTT. This sequence encodes CASSRNSQGGNEKLFF. The chain uses TRBV10-2 and TRBJ1-4, with 7 bases matching TRBD1. Germline V gene data show CDR1 as WSHSY and CDR2 as SAAADI. The trim removed 6 bases at V and 5 bases at J, leaving 12 bases unmatched. CDR3 length: 16 residues.

The V call is TRBV9, the J call TRBJ2-7; D not resolved. V lost 2 bases and J lost 3, with 9 bases in between. Germline CDR1 and CDR2: SGDLS and YYNGEE. CDR3 length: 13 amino acids. CDR3 sequence: CASSVTGDYEQYF. CDR3 sequence (DNA): TGTGCCAGCAGCGTTACGGGCGACTACGAGCAGTACTTC.

This sequence joins TRBV28 and TRBJ1-4; D gene ambiguous. From germline, CDR1 is MDHEN and CDR2 SYDVKM. Between the trimmed V and J ends, which lost 6 bases and 8 bases, there was a span of 16 bases. CDR3 size: 14 residues. The CDR3 coding sequence is TGTGCCAGCAGCTTCTCGGACCAGCGGGAAAAACTGTTTTTT. It encodes CASSFSDQREKLFF.

The chain recombines TRBV28 with TRBJ2-3; no definite D call. Germline lookup yields CDR1 MDHEN and CDR2 SYDVKM. The CDR3 is 13 residues long. Between the trimmed V and J ends, which lost 1 base and 3 bases, there was a span of 5 bases. The CDR3 nucleotides read TGTGCCAGCAGTTTATCCGGTACAGATACGCAGTATTTT. Amino acid sequence: CASSLSGTDTQYF.

The chain has TRBV7-9 and TRBJ2-3; 7 bases line up with TRBD2. The CDR3 is 13 amino acids. V gave up 11 bases and J gave up 0 bases; unmatched junction bases: 5. Germline lookup yields CDR1 SEHNR and CDR2 FQNEAQ (reference sequence). In nucleotides, the CDR3 is TGTGCCCCCGGGAGGCCTAGCACAGATACGCAGTATTTT. This translates into CAPGRPSTDTQYF. The full variable domain, with the rest looked up from reference TRBV7-9 and TRBJ2-3, is DTGVSQNPRHKITKRGQNVTFRCDPISEHNRLYWYRQTLGQGPEFLTYFQNEAQLEKSRLLSDRFSAERPKGSFSTLEIQRTEQGDSAMYLCAPGRPSTDTQYFGPGTRLTVL.

The rearrangement links TRBV5-1 to TRBJ2-3; possibly TRBD2 for D (7 bases). V lost 4 bases, J lost 2 bases, and 11 bases lay in between. The CDR3 is 14 residues long. From germline, CDR1 is SGHRS and CDR2 YFSETQ. CDR3: CASSPRGATDTQYF. CDR3 nucleotide sequence: TGCGCCAGCAGCCCCCGGGGGGCCACAGATACGCAGTATTTT. The entire variable domain, with the rest obtained from reference TRBV5-1 and TRBJ2-3, is as follows: KAGVTQTPRYLIKTRGQQVTLSCSPISGHRSVSWYQQTPGQGLQFLFEYFSETQRNKGNFPGRFSGRQFSNSRSEMNVSTLELGDSALYLCASSPRGATDTQYFGPGTRLTVL.

The chain uses TRBV9 and TRBJ2-7; D is undetermined. Germline CDR1 is SGDLS and CDR2 is YYNGEE. CDR3 size: 15 residues. V was pared by 3 bases and J by 3 bases, with 16 bases between. The CDR3 loop reads CASSDPRVRYYEQYF. In DNA form, the CDR3 reads TGTGCCAGCAGCGACCCGCGTGTGCGTTACTACGAGCAGTACTTC.

The V gene is TRBV5-1, the J gene TRBJ2-1; 11 positions agree with TRBD2. The CDR3 extends over 16 amino acids. The trim removed 4 bases at V and 5 bases at J, leaving 8 bases unmatched. CDR1 and CDR2 (germline): SGHRS, YFSETQ. DNA of the CDR3: TGCGCCAGCAGCACGCTGACTAGCGGGACCCACAATGAGCAGTTCTTC. Amino acids: CASSTLTSGTHNEQFF.

The chain combines TRBV7-3 with TRBJ2-7, with 7 nucleotides matching TRBD1. Trimming removed 5 bases from V and 4 bases from J; junction bases left unmatched: 5. CDR3 length: 13 amino acids. Germline V gene data show CDR1 as SGHTA and CDR2 as FQGTGA. In nucleotides, the CDR3 is TGTGCCAGCAGCCCAAGACAGGGTTACGAGCAGTACTTC. Residues: CASSPRQGYEQYF.

This chain connects TRBV28 to TRBJ1-1; D may be TRBD1 (6 bases). The CDR3 contains 14 residues. In germline, CDR1 is MDHEN, CDR2 SYDVKM. Trimming left V 6 bases short and J 2 bases short, with 13 bases between. CDR3 bases: TGTGCCAGCAGCCCGGGACACCTTAACACTGAAGCTTTCTTT. Translating gives CASSPGHLNTEAFF.

This CDR3 is CASRGQGRNEQYF. In DNA form, the CDR3 reads TGTGCCAGCAGGGGACAGGGGCGCAACGAGCAGTACTTC. The rearrangement links TRBV6-5 to TRBJ2-7; 10 bases are a match to TRBD1. Trimming cost V 6 bases and J 5 bases; bases outside gene matches: 4. The CDR3 runs to 13 residues. In germline, CDR1 is MNHEY, CDR2 SVGAGI.

The chain carries TRBV2 and TRBJ2-5; D is ambiguous. The CDR3 runs to 10 residues. The germline gives CDR1 SNHLY, CDR2 FYNNEI. The V and J ends lost 7 bases and 5 bases respectively, with 5 bases between them. The CDR3, as DNA: TGTGCCAGCATAGAGGAGACCCAGTACTTC. This codes for CASIEETQYF.

The rearrangement uses TRBV19 and TRBJ2-4; D is uncertain. The V end lost 3 bases, the J end lost 8 bases, and 5 bases lay between the germline ends. CDR1 and CDR2 from the germline V gene are LNHDA and SQIVND (reference sequence). The CDR3 consists of 11 residues. CDR3 sequence reads: CASSMLDIQYF. The CDR3, as DNA: TGTGCCAGTAGTATGTTGGACATTCAGTACTTC.

This chain connects TRBV7-2 to TRBJ2-1; 7 nucleotides match TRBD2. The germline gives CDR1 SGHTA, CDR2 FQGNSA. The J segment lost 2 bases and the V segment lost 4 bases, leaving 8 bases of the junction unmatched. The CDR3 consists of 16 residues. This chain's CDR3 is CASSSLSSGAYNEQFF. CDR3 in DNA: TGTGCCAGCAGCTCCTTGTCCAGCGGGGCCTACAATGAGCAGTTCTTC. The variable domain in full, completed from reference TRBV7-2 and TRBJ2-1, reads GAGVSQSPSNKVTEKGKDVELRCDPISGHTALYWYRQSLGQGLEFLIYFQGNSAPDKSGLPSDRFSAERTGGSVSTLTIQRTQQEDSAVYLCASSSLSSGAYNEQFFGPGTRLTVL.

The V gene is TRBV6-6, the J gene TRBJ2-3; D perhaps matches TRBD2 (6 bases). The V end lost 1 base, the J end lost 5 bases, and 13 bases lay between the germline ends. The germline V gene has CDR1 MNHNY and CDR2 SVGAGI (reference sequence). The CDR3 covers 15 residues. CDR3 nucleotide sequence: TGTGCCAGCAGTTACTGGGCCGAGGGAGGAGATACGCAGTATTTT. Amino acids: CASSYWAEGGDTQYF.

The rearrangement uses TRBV5-5 and TRBJ2-5, with 8 positions matching TRBD2. This CDR3 is 15 amino acids long. The V gene end was trimmed by 3 bases and the J gene end by 4 bases; junction bases not matched to a gene: 8. Germline V gene sequence: CDR1 SGHKS, CDR2 YYEKEE (reference sequence). CDR3 region: CASSSLAGSVETQYF. The DNA for the CDR3 is TGTGCCAGCAGCTCGTTAGCGGGAAGTGTAGAGACCCAGTACTTC.

For this clone: The junction shows a germline mismatch at one end, possibly a read error. DNA for the CDR3: TGTGCCAGCAGCTTTGAGTGGGCTAGCGGGAGGAATGAGCAATTCTTC. Translated, it gives CASSFEWASGRNEQFF. The chain is built from TRBV11-2 and TRBJ2-1, with TRBD2 matching 11 bases. There are 16 residues in the CDR3. Germline lookup yields CDR1 SGHAT and CDR2 FQNNGV.

The V and J genes are TRBV28 and TRBJ2-7; TRBD2 matches at 7 bases. The germline CDR1 and CDR2 sequences are MDHEN and SYDVKM. The CDR3 runs to 15 residues. With 8 bases clipped from V and 3 bases from J, the junction kept 13 bases outside the gene matches. CDR3 sequence (DNA): TGTGCCAGCTCTCCTCTGGGAGGGAATAGCTACGAGCAGTACTTC. The encoded protein is CASSPLGGNSYEQYF.

This sequence joins TRBV4-1 and TRBJ1-1; D is possibly TRBD1 (6 bases). With 3 bases removed from V and 1 base from J, the gap between germline ends came to 12 bases. The germline CDR1 and CDR2 sequences are MGHRA and YSYEKL. The CDR3 spans 15 residues. The CDR3 protein is CASSQGGTTNTEAFF. The CDR3, as DNA: TGCGCCAGCAGCCAGGGTGGGACAACGAACACTGAAGCTTTCTTT.

This chain links TRBV4-1 with TRBJ2-3; 10 nucleotides match TRBD2. The CDR3 has 20 amino acids. The germline V gene has CDR1 MGHRA and CDR2 YSYEKL. Germline trimming cut 2 bases from V and 2 bases from J; bases unmatched to any gene: 16. CDR3 residues: CASSQPGLARRLSSTDTQYF. As DNA, the CDR3 is TGCGCCAGCAGCCAACCGGGACTAGCGCGACGACTTTCTTCCACAGATACGCAGTATTTT.

This chain links TRBV20-1 with TRBJ1-1; 8 bases fit TRBD1. The CDR3 loop spans 11 amino acids. In germline, CDR1 is DFQATT, CDR2 SNEGSKA (reference sequence). J was trimmed by 10 bases and V by 3 bases; bases with no gene match: 4. CDR3 in amino acids: CSASGQGRAFF. CDR3 DNA sequence: TGCAGTGCTAGCGGACAGGGAAGAGCTTTCTTT.

Within the sample, this clone is medium-sized (0.01 to 0.1%). The chain has TRBV4-2 and TRBJ2-2; 7 bases line up with TRBD2. The CDR3 is 15 amino acids. CDR1 LGHNA and CDR2 YNFKEQ come from the germline V gene. The junction had 12 bases not matched to a gene; V was cut back by 4 bases and J by 10 bases. The CDR3 region is CASSPASASGEELFF. In DNA, the CDR3 is TGTGCCAGCAGCCCCGCAAGTGCTAGCGGAGAGGAGCTGTTTTTT.